This TCR beta chain was found in a study of shared clonotypes between healthy human individuals. The donors, healthy adults who were HIV-negative, had experienced no recent acute infections or vaccinations. In the CD4+ fraction, cells were divided into CD45RA+ naive and CD45RA-negative memory subsets. Findings and limits, study-wide: Limitation of the genetic and exposure-history diversity represented came from the few donors.

As for this clone: Its cognate antigen is unknown.

TCRdb's copy holds only in-frame clones and misses some; the assay was immunoSEQ multiplex PCR. The table has millions of clones, just over 90% seen once. The receptor's source is a man aged 18 to 30 in good health. The sequenced sample was naive CD4+ T cells sorted from blood. Subset here: CD45RA+ positively selected.

CDR3 residues: CASSPPTTGNTDTQYF. CDR3 DNA sequence: TGTGCCAGCTCACCACCGACGACAGGAAACACAGATACGCAGTATTTT. The chain recombines TRBV18 with TRBJ2-3; D possibly corresponds to TRBD1 (6 bases). The ends were cut back, 0 bases at V and 2 bases at J, with 12 bases in the middle. CDR3 length equals 16 residues. The germline gives CDR1 KGHSH, CDR2 LQKENI.